What follows describes a single TCR beta chain. The sample originates from a study of blood T cell repertoires in COVID-19. Recruitment covered about 26 US areas and drew participants whose ages spanned roughly 18 to 90 years. Per germline, CDR1 SGDLS and CDR2 YYNGEE. Trimming cost V 3 bases and J 1 base, with 7 bases left between them. There are 14 residues in the CDR3. The protocol was immunoSEQ multiplex PCR, while the TCRdb copy is restricted to in-frame clones and leaves out a portion. Of 180,000 or so clones listed, approximately 92% were seen once; the top ten hold 2% to 2.5%. The receptor was derived from a woman aged 40 to 55 with acute COVID-19. Input material: PBMCs or T cells enriched from blood (not recorded which). The chain recombines TRBV9 with TRBJ2-2; D is ambiguous. In DNA, the CDR3 is TGTGCCAGCAGCGCCCAGGTGAACACCGGGGAGCTGTTTTTT. It specifies CASSAQVNTGELFF. Full variable domain (rest looked up from reference TRBV9 and TRBJ2-2): DSGVTQTPKHLITATGQRVTLRCSPRSGDLSVYWYQQSLDQGLQFLIQYYNGEERAKGNILERFSAQQFPDLHSELNLSSLELGDSALYFCASSAQVNTGELFFGEGSRLTVL.